This T cell receptor (beta chain) was sequenced in a study of T cell responses to AZD1222 COVID-19 vaccine. Study results and limitations: It should be noted that donors were predominantly white British and more often female, and clonal diversity was possibly underestimated.

V was clipped by 7 bases and J by 6 bases, with 18 bases between them. CDR3 length: 15 residues. The germline gives CDR1 LNHNV, CDR2 YYDKDF (reference sequence). On this clone itself: The antigen is undetermined.

Clones were sequenced by immunoSEQ multiplex PCR, and TCRdb holds only the in-frame ones, with some missing. The table lists about 150,000 clones, 90% of them singletons. This TCR was recovered from an adult who received the AZD1222 COVID-19 vaccine. The sample here was peripheral blood, taken 28 days after the second AZD1222 dose. The rearrangement uses TRBV15 and TRBJ1-4; D is possibly TRBD1 (5 bases). CDR3 sequence: CATTVISGLYEKLFF. DNA for the CDR3: TGTGCCACCACCGTAATCTCGGGGCTTTATGAAAAACTGTTTTTT.